A single sample gave rise to the 30 T cell receptor beta chains below, sequenced in a study of beta chain features in type 1 diabetes. Reverse transcribing all isolated RNA meant expressed TCRB transcripts were sequenced. Profiled with immunoSEQ multiplex PCR; TCRdb holds only in-frame clones, not every one. Of around 180,000 clones detected, about 12% appear once; the ten largest clones hold 0.62%. Sequenced: central memory CD4+ T cells from blood. These TCRs come from a woman aged 18-29 years in good health.

This clone was detected a few times. V is TRBV7-3 and J is TRBJ2-7; D is ambiguous. V was clipped by 10 bases and J by 3 bases, with 13 bases between them. The CDR3 totals 12 residues. From germline, CDR1 is SGHTA and CDR2 FQGTGA. The CDR3 sequence is CAITTYGYEQYF. In nucleotides, the CDR3 is TGTGCCATCACCACTTATGGCTACGAGCAGTACTTC. Together with reference TRBV7-3 and TRBJ2-7, the CDR3 gives the full variable domain: GAGVSQTPSNKVTEKGKYVELRCDPISGHTALYWYRQSLGQGPEFLIYFQGTGAADDSGLPNDRFFAVRPEGSVSTLKIQRTERGDSAVYLCAITTYGYEQYFGPGTRLTVT.

In this sample, this clone turned up a few times. The chain links TRBV9 to TRBJ2-5, with D perhaps matching TRBD1 (6 bases). V dropped 4 bases and J dropped 5 bases, with 15 bases sitting between them. The CDR3 runs to 14 residues. Germline CDR1 and CDR2: SGDLS and YYNGEE. The CDR3 reads CASSKQGIIETQYF. CDR3 nucleotide sequence: TGTGCCAGCAGCAAACAGGGTATAATCGAGACCCAGTACTTC.

This clone was seen more than once but under ten times. The V and J genes are TRBV20-1 and TRBJ2-7; D is ambiguous. Germline-derived CDR1 and CDR2 are DFQATT and SNEGSKA (reference sequence). This CDR3 comprises 11 residues. Deletions cut 3 bases from V and 1 base from J, with 4 bases between. This chain's CDR3 is CSASESYEQYF. The DNA for the CDR3 is TGCAGTGCTAGCGAGTCCTACGAGCAGTACTTC.

V usage is TRBV7-9 and J usage is TRBJ2-7; D possibly corresponds to TRBD1 (7 bases). Germline values: CDR1 SEHNR, CDR2 FQNEAQ (reference sequence). The CDR3 is 15 residues long. The V and J ends lost 2 bases and 6 bases respectively, with 17 bases between them. In DNA, the CDR3 is TGTGCCAGCAGCTTATTTCGGGCAGGGGGGCTCGAGCAGTACTTC. This gives the protein CASSLFRAGGLEQYF. Looking up the rest from reference TRBV7-9 and TRBJ2-7 gives the full variable domain: DTGVSQNPRHKITKRGQNVTFRCDPISEHNRLYWYRQTLGQGPEFLTYFQNEAQLEKSRLLSDRFSAERPKGSFSTLEIQRTEQGDSAMYLCASSLFRAGGLEQYFGPGTRLTVT.

The chain links TRBV9 to TRBJ2-1, with 7 bases lining up with TRBD2. V shed 0 bases and J 3 bases; nucleotides not matched to a gene: 3. CDR1 is SGDLS, CDR2 YYNGEE, per germline. This CDR3 is built from 15 residues. This CDR3 reads CASSVVTGGYNEQFF. The CDR3, as DNA: TGTGCCAGCAGCGTAGTTACGGGAGGCTACAATGAGCAGTTCTTC.

The V and J genes are TRBV7-8 and TRBJ2-7; tentatively, D is TRBD1 (6 bases). The CDR3 totals 14 residues. From germline, CDR1 is SGHVS and CDR2 FQNEAQ. V was cut by 3 bases and J by 2 bases, with 11 bases left in between. The chain's CDR3 is CASSFTGIAYEQYF. As DNA, the CDR3 is TGTGCCAGCAGCTTTACAGGGATTGCCTACGAGCAGTACTTC.

Concerning this clone: Other DNA sequences in this sample translate to the same CDR3. This CDR3 is CASSYSRWETQYF. For the CDR3, the DNA is TGTGCCAGCAGTTACTCCAGGTGGGAGACCCAGTACTTC. This chain uses TRBV6-5 with TRBJ2-5; unclear D gene. This CDR3 spans 13 amino acids. Trimming removed 0 bases at V and 5 bases at J, with 7 bases between. Germline V gene sequence: CDR1 MNHEY, CDR2 SVGAGI.

CDR3 bases: TGCGCCAGCAGCTTGGGGCCAGGCGGGAGTCTCGGGGGCGAGCAGTACTTC. Its protein product is CASSLGPGGSLGGEQYF. J is TRBJ2-7 and V is TRBV5-1, with TRBD2 matching 7 bases. V lost 0 bases, J lost 6 bases, and 15 bases stayed unmatched. CDR1 is SGHRS, CDR2 YFSETQ, per germline. This CDR3 spans 17 amino acids.

On this clone itself: Other DNA sequences of this sample code for an identical CDR3. This chain's CDR3 is CASSLGTGGSYEQYF. As DNA, the CDR3 is TGTGCCAGCAGCTTAGGGACAGGGGGGTCCTACGAGCAGTACTTC. V usage is TRBV7-2 and J usage is TRBJ2-7; TRBD1 agrees at 10 bases. CDR1 and CDR2 from the germline V gene are SGHTA and FQGNSA. This CDR3 is 15 amino acids long. V lost 1 base, J lost 1 base, and 1 base stayed unmatched.

The chain joins TRBV7-9 to TRBJ1-1, with D perhaps TRBD1 (6 bases). Germline V CDR1 and CDR2: SEHNR, FQNEAQ (reference sequence). Trimming pared 5 bases from V and 3 bases from J, leaving 13 bases between. This CDR3 region has 14 residues. The CDR3 loop is CASSLQGRDTEAFF. The DNA for the CDR3 is TGTGCCAGCAGCCTCCAGGGGAGGGACACTGAAGCTTTCTTT.

This chain joins TRBV7-6 and TRBJ2-1; 8 bases are a match to TRBD2. The germline V gene encodes CDR1 SGHVS and CDR2 FNYEAQ. J gave up 7 bases and V 5 bases, and 10 bases lay outside the gene matches. The CDR3 spans 15 residues. The CDR3 here is CASSRAAGDGNEQFF. The CDR3, as DNA: TGTGCCAGCAGCAGAGCAGCGGGAGATGGGAATGAGCAGTTCTTC.

This chain connects TRBV7-9 to TRBJ1-2, with 8 bases fitting TRBD1. CDR1 is SEHNR, CDR2 FQNEAQ, per germline (reference sequence). V shed 5 bases and J 8 bases; nucleotides not matched to a gene: 16. The CDR3 length is 16 residues. CDR3 sequence: CASSPGQGTVLSGYTF. DNA for the CDR3: TGTGCCAGCAGCCCAGGACAGGGAACGGTCCTATCCGGCTACACCTTC.

This clone was observed a handful of times. The chain has TRBV7-3 and TRBJ2-1; D unclear. V was clipped by 0 bases and J by 1 base, with 10 bases between them. CDR1 and CDR2 (germline): SGHTA, FQGTGA. CDR3 length: 16 residues. CDR3 in DNA: TGTGCCAGCAGCTTAACCCCTAGTTATTCCTACAATGAGCAGTTCTTC. Its protein is CASSLTPSYSYNEQFF.

There are a few counts of this clone. The identical CDR3 is also encoded by other nucleotide sequences in the sample. This chain connects TRBV5-1 to TRBJ2-7, with 11 positions matching TRBD1. The CDR3 loop spans 15 amino acids. The germline gives CDR1 SGHRS, CDR2 YFSETQ. The V gene end was trimmed by 3 bases and the J gene end by 0 bases; junction bases not matched to a gene: 2. The CDR3 nucleotides read TGCGCCAGCAGCTGGGACAGGGGGAGCTCCTACGAGCAGTACTTC. It encodes CASSWDRGSSYEQYF.

This chain links TRBV6-1 with TRBJ1-2; a weak D match, TRBD1 (6 bases). Per the germline V gene, CDR1 is MNHNS and CDR2 is SASEGT. This CDR3 contains 13 residues. The V end lost 5 bases, the J end lost 6 bases, and 13 bases lay between the germline ends. The CDR3 loop is CASSTQGLDGYTF. CDR3 sequence (DNA): TGTGCCAGCAGTACACAGGGATTGGATGGCTACACCTTC.

V is TRBV6-1 and J is TRBJ2-1; TRBD2 agrees at 14 bases. Trimming removed 6 bases from V and 9 bases from J; junction bases left unmatched: 7. CDR1 MNHNS and CDR2 SASEGT come from the germline V gene. The CDR3 loop spans 15 amino acids. The CDR3 is CASRAGLAGGSEQFF. The CDR3 nucleotides read TGTGCCAGCAGAGCTGGACTAGCGGGAGGCAGTGAGCAGTTCTTC.

The chain carries TRBV15 and TRBJ1-1; D not resolved. The germline gives CDR1 LNHNV, CDR2 YYDKDF (reference sequence). The CDR3 loop spans 12 amino acids. Trimming removed 3 bases at V and 13 bases at J, with 15 bases between. CDR3 residues: CATSSQEGARFF. The DNA for the CDR3 is TGTGCCACCAGCAGTCAGGAGGGTGCCCGTTTCTTT.

This clone was seen more than once but under ten times. V is TRBV7-2 and J is TRBJ2-3; tentatively, D is TRBD2 (7 bases). The V gene's germline CDR1 is SGHTA and CDR2 FQGNSA. This CDR3 is 16 amino acids long. V lost 5 bases to trimming and J lost 4 bases, with 19 bases between them. The CDR3 here is CASSPGGLRWSDTQYF. The DNA for the CDR3 is TGTGCCAGCAGCCCGGGGGGCCTCAGGTGGTCAGATACGCAGTATTTT.

V gene TRBV18 combines with J gene TRBJ2-3, with 8 positions matching TRBD2. The V gene end was trimmed by 5 bases and the J gene end by 7 bases; junction bases not matched to a gene: 11. The CDR3 consists of 15 residues. The germline CDR1 and CDR2 sequences are KGHSH and LQKENI. CDR3 amino acids: CASSSREAAAHTQYF. The CDR3 region has the DNA TGTGCCAGCTCATCGCGGGAGGCCGCCGCCCATACGCAGTATTTT.

V and J are TRBV4-1 and TRBJ1-5, with 8 bases matching TRBD1. Germline lookup yields CDR1 MGHRA and CDR2 YSYEKL. The CDR3 has 14 residues. Trimming took 3 bases from V and 6 from J; bases not matched to a gene: 4. The CDR3 region has the DNA TGCGCCAGCAGCCACCCACAGGGGGGTCAGCCCCAGCATTTT. Translating it yields CASSHPQGGQPQHF.

The chain is built from TRBV7-9 and TRBJ2-7; possible D gene TRBD1, 6 bases. Germline V gene lookup returns CDR1 SEHNR and CDR2 FQNEAQ (reference sequence). There are 15 residues in the CDR3. The germline V and J ends were trimmed by 4 bases and 4 bases, with 17 bases remaining between them. The CDR3 DNA sequence: TGTGCCAGCAGCTCTGGGGGCAGGGAAGTATACGAGCAGTACTTC. Translated: CASSSGGREVYEQYF.

This clone has ten or more counts. This chain joins TRBV6-5 and TRBJ2-1; D is uncertain. The V end lost 3 bases, the J end lost 7 bases, and 19 bases lay between the germline ends. Germline loops: CDR1 MNHEY, CDR2 SVGAGI. CDR3 length: 16 residues. The CDR3 loop reads CASSYIFTPGKNEQFF. CDR3 nucleotide sequence: TGTGCCAGCAGTTATATTTTCACTCCCGGTAAGAATGAGCAGTTCTTC.

In its sample, this clone was seen many times. The chain combines TRBV7-2 with TRBJ2-1; 14 nucleotides match TRBD2. Germline-derived CDR1 and CDR2 are SGHTA and FQGNSA. The J segment lost 6 bases and the V segment lost 3 bases, leaving 7 bases of the junction unmatched. This CDR3 spans 17 amino acids. The DNA for the CDR3 is TGTGCCAGCAGCTTGGTCCCGGGACTAGCGGGAGTCAATGAGCAGTTCTTC. Amino acids: CASSLVPGLAGVNEQFF.

The table lists this clone with a few counts. This rearrangement joins TRBV2 to TRBJ1-2, with 9 bases fitting TRBD1. This CDR3 region has 15 residues. Germline V gene data show CDR1 as SNHLY and CDR2 as FYNNEI. The V segment lost 2 bases and the J segment 4 bases; nucleotides outside the gene matches: 5. The CDR3 spells CASSERGTGPYGYTF. The CDR3 region has the DNA TGTGCCAGCAGTGAACGGGGGACAGGGCCCTATGGCTACACCTTC. The full variable domain, completed using reference TRBV2 and TRBJ1-2, is EPEVTQTPSHQVTQMGQEVILRCVPISNHLYFYWYRQILGQKVEFLVSFYNNEISEKSEIFDDQFSVERPDGSNFTLKIRSTKLEDSAMYFCASSERGTGPYGYTFGSGTRLTVV.

This clone has a handful of counts. The rearrangement uses TRBV18 and TRBJ2-1, with 9 bases fitting TRBD1. The CDR3 sequence is 13 residues long. CDR1 is KGHSH and CDR2 is LQKENI in the germline V gene. Losses at the gene ends were 3 bases for V and 8 bases for J; bases not matched to a gene: 2. CDR3 DNA sequence: TGTGCCAGCTCACCGGACAGGGGCGATGAGCAGTTCTTC. Translation: CASSPDRGDEQFF.

A note on this clone: Other DNA sequences in this specimen translate into the identical CDR3. The J gene is TRBJ1-1, the V gene TRBV15, with D unresolved. The V end lost 0 bases, the J end lost 5 bases, and 10 bases lay between the germline ends. The CDR3 covers 14 residues. Per germline, CDR1 LNHNV and CDR2 YYDKDF (reference sequence). The CDR3 reads CATSRDLGNTEAFF. As DNA, the CDR3 is TGTGCCACCAGCAGAGATCTAGGTAATACTGAAGCTTTCTTT.

This clone occurred a few times. The chain carries TRBV29-1 and TRBJ2-5, with D possibly being TRBD2 (5 bases). The germline gives CDR1 SQVTM, CDR2 ANQGSEA. Trimming cost V 0 bases and J 4 bases, with 15 bases left between them. The CDR3 loop spans 15 amino acids. DNA of the CDR3: TGCAGCGTTGAAGATCATTTGGCTAGCACAGAGACCCAGTACTTC. It encodes CSVEDHLASTETQYF.

This clone was seen more than once but under ten times. The J gene is TRBJ2-1, the V gene TRBV7-2; possibly TRBD1 for D (6 bases). The CDR3 totals 13 residues. Trimming took off 4 bases at V and 10 bases at J, with 14 bases between the two ends. CDR1 SGHTA and CDR2 FQGNSA come from the germline V gene. CDR3 protein: CASSSGRTVEQFF. CDR3 nucleotide sequence: TGTGCCAGCAGCTCGGGCCGGACAGTCGAGCAGTTCTTC.

V gene TRBV29-1 combines with J gene TRBJ2-1; 9 positions match TRBD2. This CDR3 is 15 amino acids long. CDR1 is SQVTM, CDR2 ANQGSEA, per germline. Trimming took 6 bases from V and 0 from J; bases not matched to a gene: 6. The CDR3 is CSVHSGSSSYNEQFF. The DNA for the CDR3 is TGCAGCGTACATAGCGGGAGCAGCTCCTACAATGAGCAGTTCTTC.

This clone was detected only a few times. V gene TRBV10-3 combines with J gene TRBJ1-2; TRBD1 is a possible D gene (5 bases). The CDR3 is made up of 15 amino acids. With 4 bases removed from V and 0 bases from J, the gap between germline ends came to 12 bases. Germline V lookup: CDR1 ENHRY, CDR2 SYGVKD. The CDR3 DNA follows: TGTGCCATCAGTGTACTACAGGCGACTAACTATGGCTACACCTTC. Protein: CAISVLQATNYGYTF.